A single sample is the source of the 10 T cell receptor beta chains below, sequenced in a study of T-cell memory formation after mild COVID-19. TCRdb used MiXCR to reprocess the 5' RACE reads, holding one entry per CDR3 protein. This sample has hundreds of thousands of distinct CDR3 sequences, with 15% to 20% found just once. Sequenced: PBMCs or a T cell subset sorted from them (not recorded which). The receptors originated from an adult woman who had mild COVID-19 (a few samples of this study predate the infection). Cell type and time point are not known.

This clonotype was found a few times. The V and J genes are TRBV27 and TRBJ2-1, with D perhaps matching TRBD1 or TRBD2 (5 bases each). This CDR3 contains 14 residues. Between the trimmed V and J ends, which lost 7 bases and 4 bases, there was a span of 14 bases. Germline V gene data show CDR1 as MNHEY and CDR2 as SMNVEV (reference sequence). The DNA for the CDR3 is TGTGCCAGCACCCTTTCGGGGCCTTACAATGAGCAGTTCTTC. This sequence encodes CASTLSGPYNEQFF.

This clonotype was detected many times. The V call is TRBV11-2, the J call TRBJ2-5, with a weak D call TRBD1 (6 bases). The length of the CDR3 is 16 residues. Trimming removed 4 bases from V and 4 bases from J, with 19 bases in between. Germline lookup yields CDR1 SGHAT and CDR2 FQNNGV. In DNA form, the CDR3 reads TGTGCCAGCAGCTCTAGGGTCGGGACACAGGGAGAGACCCAGTACTTC. Amino acid sequence: CASSSRVGTQGETQYF.

This clonotype was recorded a few times. The gene calls are TRBV9 and TRBJ2-3; TRBD2 aligns across 12 bases. This CDR3 is built from 19 residues. Looked up from germline, CDR1 is SGDLS and CDR2 is YYNGEE. The junction had 15 bases not matched to a gene; V was cut back by 5 bases and J by 2 bases. The CDR3 spells CASSLSRLAGVVDTDTQYF. The DNA of the CDR3 is TGTGCCAGCAGTCTCTCGAGACTAGCGGGAGTAGTAGACACAGATACGCAGTATTTT.

There are a few counts of this clonotype. CDR3 nucleotides: TGCGCCAGCAGCCAAGGGCGGGGGGCCCCCCCCCCAGATACGCAGTATTTT. This codes for CASSQGRGAPPPDTQYF. This chain uses TRBV4-1 with TRBJ2-3; 8 bases agree with TRBD2. The CDR3 is made up of 17 amino acids. Germline assignment: CDR1 MGHRA and CDR2 YSYEKL. V lost 1 base and J lost 4; bases outside the gene matches: 10.

J is TRBJ1-2 and V is TRBV7-2; tentative D call: TRBD1 (6 bases). Trimming pared 5 bases from V and 3 bases from J, leaving 7 bases between. The CDR3 covers 12 residues. Per the germline V gene, CDR1 is SGHTA and CDR2 is FQGNSA. The CDR3 loop is CASSRQDYGYTF. The CDR3 bases are TGTGCCAGCAGCCGACAGGACTATGGCTACACCTTC.

This clonotype was found a few times. The CDR3 sequence is CASTEILGTQYF. CDR3 bases: TGTGCCAGCACTGAGATTTTAGGGACCCAGTACTTC. This rearrangement joins TRBV6-1 to TRBJ2-5, with D uncertain. Germline loops: CDR1 MNHNS, CDR2 SASEGT. The V end was cut by 7 bases, the J end by 7 bases, with 13 bases between. The CDR3 covers 12 residues.

This clonotype was seen more than once but under ten times. The CDR3 DNA reads TGTGCCACCAGTGATTTGAGGGTGGCCGGGGAGCTGTTTTTT. It codes for CATSDLRVAGELFF. The rearrangement joins TRBV24-1 to TRBJ2-2; D is unresolved. The CDR3 sequence is 14 residues long. Trimming left V 0 bases short and J 6 bases short, with 7 bases between. Germline V gene sequence: CDR1 KGHDR, CDR2 SFDVKD.

This clonotype has only a few counts. The chain has TRBV9 and TRBJ1-4; the match to TRBD1 covers 7 bases. The germline V gene encodes CDR1 SGDLS and CDR2 YYNGEE. The CDR3 length is 14 residues. V lost 3 bases, J lost 14 bases, and 13 bases stayed unmatched. The CDR3 spells CASSASQGHVNLFF. The CDR3 coding sequence is TGTGCCAGCAGCGCTTCACAGGGGCACGTGAATCTGTTTTTT.

This chain connects TRBV11-2 to TRBJ2-5; 13 bases match TRBD2. V was clipped by 4 bases and J by 5 bases; unmatched bases: 13. In germline, CDR1 is SGHAT, CDR2 FQNNGV. There are 18 residues in the CDR3. DNA of the CDR3: TGTGCCAGCAGCTCCGGACTAGCGGGAGTCGTGGCGTCGGAGACCCAGTACTTC. Translated: CASSSGLAGVVASETQYF. The full variable domain, completed using reference TRBV11-2 and TRBJ2-5, is EAGVAQSPRYKIIEKRQSVAFWCNPISGHATLYWYQQILGQGPKLLIQFQNNGVVDDSQLPKDRFSAERLKGVDSTLKIQPAKLEDSAVYLCASSSGLAGVVASETQYFGPGTRLLVL.

The chain couples TRBV20-1 to TRBJ1-2; D perhaps matches TRBD1 (6 bases). From germline, CDR1 is DFQATT and CDR2 SNEGSKA (reference sequence). The V end was cut by 0 bases, the J end by 6 bases, with 11 bases between. The CDR3 length is 13 residues. The chain's CDR3 is CSARDTPGDGYTF. The CDR3 DNA is TGCAGTGCTAGAGATACGCCAGGGGATGGCTACACCTTC.